The 19 T cell receptor beta chains given below trace back to one sample, sequenced in a study of blood T cell repertoires in COVID-19. TCRdb's copy holds only in-frame clones and misses some; the assay was immunoSEQ multiplex PCR. Of some 130,000 clones in the sample, more than 85% are singletons; the top ten hold approximately 4.3%. The sequenced material came from peripheral blood. These receptor sequences come from a man in his sixties with COVID-19, enrolled during active disease.

The chain links TRBV6-5 to TRBJ1-6, with a tentative D call TRBD1 (6 bases). The V gene's germline CDR1 is MNHEY and CDR2 SVGAGI. Trimming pared 6 bases from V and 10 bases from J, leaving 13 bases between. The CDR3 consists of 13 residues. The CDR3 sequence is CASSSGVGSPLHF. The CDR3 region has the DNA TGTGCCAGCAGCTCAGGGGTTGGGTCACCCCTCCACTTT.

This sequence joins TRBV18 and TRBJ1-4; TRBD1 agrees at 8 bases. There are 16 residues in the CDR3. With V trimmed by 4 bases and J by 2 bases, 6 bases remained unmatched. Germline loops: CDR1 KGHSH, CDR2 LQKENI. CDR3 residues: CASSHRQGATNEKLFF. The DNA of the CDR3 is TGTGCCAGCTCACACCGTCAGGGGGCGACTAATGAAAAACTGTTTTTT.

The table lists this clone with a count of one. The CDR3 loop is CSASQGLGFGNEQFF. CDR3 bases: TGCAGTGCTAGTCAGGGTTTGGGTTTTGGCAATGAGCAGTTCTTC. The chain recombines TRBV20-1 with TRBJ2-1, with a tentative D call TRBD1 (5 bases). V was shortened by 3 bases and J by 6 bases, with 18 bases between the two germline ends. Germline-derived CDR1 and CDR2 are DFQATT and SNEGSKA (reference sequence). The CDR3 runs 15 residues.

This chain joins TRBV5-6 and TRBJ1-4; unclear D gene. The germline V gene encodes CDR1 SGHDT and CDR2 YYEEEE. The CDR3 sequence is 16 residues long. V gave up 0 bases and J gave up 0 bases, with 9 bases separating them. The CDR3 here is CASSLGGPTTNEKLFF. The CDR3 DNA sequence: TGTGCCAGCAGCTTGGGAGGGCCAACAACTAATGAAAAACTGTTTTTT.

V usage is TRBV7-9 and J usage is TRBJ2-1; D is perhaps TRBD2 (7 bases). The CDR3 is 18 residues long. Looked up from germline, CDR1 is SEHNR and CDR2 is FQNEAQ (reference sequence). The V end lost 5 bases, the J end lost 9 bases, and 29 bases lay between the germline ends. CDR3 sequence reads: CASSPRGRGAPSQREQFF. CDR3 DNA: TGTGCCAGCAGCCCCAGGGGTCGGGGGGCCCCCTCCCAGCGTGAGCAGTTCTTC.

The chain employs TRBV2 and TRBJ2-3, with a tentative D call TRBD2 (5 bases). Between the trimmed V and J ends, which lost 3 bases and 1 base, there was a span of 11 bases. The CDR3 has 15 amino acids. CDR1 and CDR2 (germline): SNHLY, FYNNEI. CDR3 in amino acids: CASSEDLLGTDTQYF. The DNA for the CDR3 is TGTGCCAGCAGTGAGGACTTGCTGGGCACAGATACGCAGTATTTT.

This chain links TRBV29-1 with TRBJ2-3, with 8 bases identical to TRBD1. The CDR3 covers 12 residues. CDR1 is SQVTM, CDR2 ANQGSEA, per germline. The V segment lost 7 bases and the J segment 1 base; nucleotides outside the gene matches: 1. CDR3 bases: TGCAGCGCGGGACAGGGCACAGATACGCAGTATTTT. Residues: CSAGQGTDTQYF.

The chain couples TRBV6-6 to TRBJ1-2, with D hard to call. The CDR3 covers 11 residues. The ends were cut back, 11 bases at V and 6 bases at J, with 13 bases in the middle. The V gene's germline CDR1 is MNHNY and CDR2 SVGAGI (reference sequence). The CDR3 DNA is TGTGCCGGCGGAGAAGGAAATGGCTACACCTTC. Translation gives CAGGEGNGYTF.

The chain combines TRBV7-9 with TRBJ2-7, with 8 bases aligning to TRBD1. Germline assignment: CDR1 SEHNR and CDR2 FQNEAQ (reference sequence). Losses at the gene ends were 3 bases for V and 1 base for J; bases not matched to a gene: 5. The CDR3 runs 15 residues. CDR3 in DNA: TGTGCCAGCAGCTTTTGGCAGGGGGCTTCCTACGAGCAGTACTTC. Translated, it gives CASSFWQGASYEQYF.

The CDR3 nucleotides read TGTGCCTGGAGTGGAACAGGGAGAAACACCATATATTTT. Protein product: CAWSGTGRNTIYF. This chain joins TRBV30 and TRBJ1-3, with D perhaps matching TRBD1 (6 bases). Trimming took 1 base from V and 5 from J, leaving 9 bases between them. The CDR3 length is 13 residues. The V gene's germline CDR1 is GTSNPN and CDR2 SVGIG (reference sequence). The whole variable domain, remainder taken from reference TRBV30 and TRBJ1-3, is SQTIHQWPATLVQPVGSPLSLECTVEGTSNPNLYWYRQAAGRGLQLLFYSVGIGQISSEVPQNLSASRPQDRQFILSSKKLLLSDSGFYLCAWSGTGRNTIYFGEGSWLTVV.

The chain has TRBV20-1 and TRBJ1-4; D is unclear. The germline V gene has CDR1 DFQATT and CDR2 SNEGSKA (reference sequence). Trimming cost V 4 bases and J 14 bases, with 14 bases left between them. There are 11 residues in the CDR3. The CDR3 loop reads CSATRGAYLFF. The CDR3 region has the DNA TGCAGTGCTACCCGTGGAGCATACCTGTTTTTT.

The chain combines TRBV5-1 with TRBJ1-1; D gene ambiguous. Germline CDR1 is SGHRS and CDR2 is YFSETQ. V shed 4 bases and J shed 6 bases, with 13 bases lying between them. The CDR3 is 13 residues long. CDR3 sequence reads: CASSPTSQAEAFF. CDR3 nucleotide sequence: TGCGCCAGCAGCCCTACAAGTCAGGCTGAAGCTTTCTTT.

This clone appeared once. The rearrangement links TRBV27 to TRBJ1-5, with TRBD1 matching 10 bases. The V and J ends lost 4 bases and 4 bases, in that order; junction bases with no gene match: 1. Germline CDR1 reads MNHEY; CDR2 reads SMNVEV (reference sequence). This CDR3 is built from 14 residues. For the CDR3, the DNA is TGTGCCAGCAGTTGGGACAGGGGAAATCAGCCCCAGCATTTT. Its protein is CASSWDRGNQPQHF.

The chain couples TRBV5-8 to TRBJ2-7; TRBD1 is a possible D gene (5 bases). The germline V gene encodes CDR1 SGHTS and CDR2 YDEGEE. V lost 0 bases, J lost 6 bases, and 16 bases lay in between. The CDR3 is 15 residues long. The CDR3 DNA reads TGTGCCAGCAGCTTGGAGGGGTCCCAATTGTTCGAGCAGTACTTC. This gives the protein CASSLEGSQLFEQYF.

The genes are TRBV5-1 and TRBJ2-5, with no clear D. CDR3 size: 14 residues. Germline V gene lookup returns CDR1 SGHRS and CDR2 YFSETQ. V was clipped by 2 bases and J by 1 base, with 9 bases between them. This CDR3 reads CASSLRQSQETQYF. CDR3 bases: TGCGCCAGCAGCTTACGCCAGTCCCAAGAGACCCAGTACTTC.

The rearrangement uses TRBV2 and TRBJ1-4, with D possibly being TRBD1 (5 bases). The CDR3 extends over 15 amino acids. Germline values: CDR1 SNHLY, CDR2 FYNNEI. V lost 2 bases, J lost 5 bases, and 12 bases lay in between. CDR3 DNA sequence: TGTGCCAGCAGTGAAAGCGGGGGGGGAAATGAAAAACTGTTTTTT. This codes for CASSESGGGNEKLFF.

This clone was recorded a few times. This chain connects TRBV7-2 to TRBJ2-3; 8 bases map to TRBD2. The CDR3 has 17 residues. CDR1 and CDR2 from the germline V gene are SGHTA and FQGNSA. J gave up 6 bases and V 2 bases, and 13 bases lay outside the gene matches. The CDR3, as DNA: TGTGCCAGCAGCTTAAGACCCATAGCGGGGATCAGGGATACGCAGTATTTT. This encodes CASSLRPIAGIRDTQYF.

The chain links TRBV12-3 or TRBV12-4 to TRBJ1-2; D is unresolved. This CDR3 contains 13 residues. Trimming stripped 5 bases from V and 2 bases from J, with 9 bases between. CDR3 DNA: TGTGCCAGCAGTCCCGGACTAAACTATGGCTACACCTTC. It yields the protein CASSPGLNYGYTF.

This rearrangement joins TRBV4-2 to TRBJ2-1; possibly TRBD2 for D (6 bases). V dropped 4 bases and J dropped 8 bases, with 21 bases sitting between them. This CDR3 spans 16 amino acids. Per the germline V gene, CDR1 is LGHNA and CDR2 is YNFKEQ. CDR3 protein: CASSPQAGRLGHEQFF. DNA for the CDR3: TGTGCCAGCAGCCCCCAGGCCGGCAGACTAGGGCATGAGCAGTTCTTC.